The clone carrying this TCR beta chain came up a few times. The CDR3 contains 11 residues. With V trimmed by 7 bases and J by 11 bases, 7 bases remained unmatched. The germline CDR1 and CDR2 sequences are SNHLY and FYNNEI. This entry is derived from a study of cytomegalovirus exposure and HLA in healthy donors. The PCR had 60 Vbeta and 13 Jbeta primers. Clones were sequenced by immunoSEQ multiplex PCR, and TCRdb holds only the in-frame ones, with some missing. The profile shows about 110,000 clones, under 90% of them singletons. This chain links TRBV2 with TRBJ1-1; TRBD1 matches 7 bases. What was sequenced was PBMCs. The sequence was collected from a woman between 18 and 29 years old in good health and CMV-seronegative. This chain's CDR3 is CASTDRAGAFF. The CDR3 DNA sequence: TGTGCCAGCACCGACAGGGCGGGGGCTTTCTTT.